This TCR beta chain appears in the sequencing data of a study of blood T cell repertoires in COVID-19. Data came from immunoSEQ multiplex PCR; TCRdb stores just in-frame clones and leaves some out. The repertoire holds 140,000 or so clones, with around 91% as singletons. J lost 6 bases, V lost 6 bases, and 5 bases had no gene match. CDR3 length: 13 residues. From germline, CDR1 is WSHSY and CDR2 SAAADI. The source of this sequence is a woman aged 55-69 years with active COVID-19. V is TRBV10-2 and J is TRBJ1-1; 9 nucleotides line up with TRBD1. Specimen: peripheral blood. CDR3 DNA sequence: TGCGCCAGCAGACACAGGGGGCGATCTGAAGCTTTCTTT. Encoded protein: CASRHRGRSEAFF.